This TCR beta chain was identified in a study of T cells in Graves' hyperthyroidism and ophthalmopathy. RNA transcripts served as the template for amplifying TCR beta CDR3 regions. An initial round of RT-PCR targeting the TCR CDR3 relied on the HTBI primer set. TCRdb used MiXCR to reprocess the multiplex PCR reads, holding one entry per CDR3 protein. The sample includes more than 500,000 distinct CDR3 sequences, 40% to 55% seen only once; the top ten take around a fifth. From germline, CDR1 is MGHRA and CDR2 YSYEKL. The CDR3 loop spans 15 amino acids. The ends were cut back, 1 base at V and 5 bases at J, with 14 bases in the middle.

Material: peripheral blood or thyroid tissue (not recorded which). The chain carries TRBV4-1 and TRBJ2-5; D is unresolved. The receptor was isolated from an adult woman with Graves' disease, either hyperthyroidism or ophthalmopathy (not recorded which). The CDR3 region is CASSQGNFGRETQYF. In nucleotides, the CDR3 is TGCGCCAGCAGCCAAGGGAACTTCGGTAGGGAGACCCAGTACTTC.